Presented here are 26 T cell receptor beta chains from one specimen sequenced in a study of blood T cell repertoires in COVID-19 (dated by TCRdb to about 2020). Library preparation used the immunoSEQ multiplex PCR assay. TCRdb took over this immuneACCESS table, retaining in-frame rearrangements with V and J assigned. Such tables are incomplete; in checked studies, under half of the missing clones stem from an unresolved V gene, and the remainder is unexplained. The sample data list roughly 100,000 clones, and over 75% of these were observed just once. Roughly 15% of the sample lies in the top ten. The specimen sequenced was peripheral blood. The receptors here all came from a woman older than 75 with active or convalescent COVID-19.

This clone is labeled medium-sized. The CDR3 spells CASSVWGTTQYF. Here the CDR3 DNA reads TGTGCCAGCAGTGTCTGGGGGACAACGCAGTATTTT. This sequence joins TRBV2 and TRBJ2-3; perhaps TRBD1 as D (6 bases). Trimming shortened V by 4 bases and J by 9 bases, and 11 bases separated the two germline ends. Germline values: CDR1 SNHLY, CDR2 FYNNEI. The CDR3 contains 12 residues.

This chain links TRBV27 with TRBJ2-3, with 8 bases matching TRBD2. Trimming took 6 bases from V and 6 from J; bases not matched to a gene: 8. The germline gives CDR1 MNHEY, CDR2 SMNVEV (reference sequence). The CDR3 totals 14 residues. DNA of the CDR3: TGTGCCAGCAGCCGCGGGGGGCCTTTTGATACGCAGTATTTT. Translation gives CASSRGGPFDTQYF.

This clone has ten or more counts. This chain links TRBV28 with TRBJ2-7; 12 nucleotides match TRBD2. Trimming at V came to 5 bases and at J to 6 bases, leaving 11 bases not matched to a gene. The CDR3 runs 16 residues. Germline CDR1 is MDHEN and CDR2 is SYDVKM. The CDR3 nucleotides are TGTGCCAGCAGTAGGGGATCTAGCGGGAGGGCCCCCGAGCAGTACTTC. It is translated as CASSRGSSGRAPEQYF. The full variable domain, in which reference TRBV28 and TRBJ2-7 provide the parts outside the CDR3, is DVKVTQSSRYLVKRTGEKVFLECVQDMDHENMFWYRQDPGLGLRLIYFSYDVKMKEKGDIPEGYSVSREKKERFSLILESASTNQTSMYLCASSRGSSGRAPEQYFGPGTRLTVT.

The chain recombines TRBV6-2 or TRBV6-3 with TRBJ2-5, with a tentative D call TRBD2 (7 bases). CDR3 length: 18 amino acids. Germline V gene sequence: CDR1 MNHEY, CDR2 SVGEGT. V was pared by 2 bases and J by 0 bases, with 19 bases between. The CDR3 coding sequence is TGTGCCAGCAGTTACACGTGGGGGGGCCTTATGCACCAAGAGACCCAGTACTTC. This codes for CASSYTWGGLMHQETQYF.

The rearrangement joins TRBV7-3 to TRBJ1-6; TRBD1 is a possible D gene (6 bases). This CDR3 spans 14 amino acids. V lost 5 bases and J 3 bases, leaving 8 bases between the germline ends. Germline lookup yields CDR1 SGHTA and CDR2 FQGTGA. The CDR3 coding sequence is TGTGCCAGCAGCCAGACAGGCTATAATTCACCCCTCCACTTT. Its protein product is CASSQTGYNSPLHF. The full variable domain, its missing parts supplied by reference TRBV7-3 and TRBJ1-6, is GAGVSQTPSNKVTEKGKYVELRCDPISGHTALYWYRQSLGQGPEFLIYFQGTGAADDSGLPNDRFFAVRPEGSVSTLKIQRTERGDSAVYLCASSQTGYNSPLHFGNGTRLTVT.

V and J are TRBV7-3 and TRBJ1-2; 8 bases are a match to TRBD1. Looked up from germline, CDR1 is SGHTA and CDR2 is FQGTGA. J gave up 4 bases and V 5 bases, and 6 bases lay outside the gene matches. The CDR3 has 14 residues. CDR3 protein: CASSPTGGVYGYTF. The DNA of the CDR3 is TGTGCCAGCAGCCCAACAGGGGGGGTCTATGGCTACACCTTC.

The chain joins TRBV6-2 or TRBV6-3 to TRBJ2-1, with D unclear. CDR3 length: 13 amino acids. V lost 5 bases and J 3 bases, leaving 8 bases between the germline ends. Looked up from germline, CDR1 is MNHEY and CDR2 is SVGEGT. CDR3 sequence: CASSPQIYNEQFF. The DNA of the CDR3 is TGTGCCAGCAGTCCCCAGATCTACAATGAGCAGTTCTTC.

DNA of the CDR3: TGTGCCAGCAGCCCCTCGACCTACAGGGCTGGGGCCAACGTCCTGACTTTC. It translates to CASSPSTYRAGANVLTF. The chain uses TRBV7-3 and TRBJ2-6; the D gene is possibly TRBD1 (6 bases). CDR1 is SGHTA, CDR2 FQGTGA, per germline. This CDR3 comprises 17 residues. V gave up 5 bases and J gave up 2 bases, with 16 bases separating them.

The chain joins TRBV2 to TRBJ1-5; possibly TRBD1 for D (5 bases). The V gene's germline CDR1 is SNHLY and CDR2 FYNNEI. This CDR3 has 15 residues. Trimming pared 11 bases from V and 4 bases from J, leaving 21 bases between. The CDR3 sequence: CARTCAGGGNQPQHF. The CDR3 region has the DNA TGTGCCCGCACGTGCGCGGGGGGGGGTAATCAGCCCCAGCATTTT.

The chain combines TRBV5-1 with TRBJ2-3; D is uncertain. Germline CDR1 and CDR2: SGHRS and YFSETQ. The germline V and J ends were trimmed by 4 bases and 7 bases, with 10 bases remaining between them. CDR3 size: 12 residues. The CDR3 sequence: CASSTEQNTQYF. The CDR3 DNA sequence: TGCGCCAGCAGCACGGAGCAAAATACGCAGTATTTT.

The chain employs TRBV10-3 and TRBJ2-1; 7 nucleotides agree with TRBD2. CDR3 length equals 14 residues. Germline loops: CDR1 ENHRY, CDR2 SYGVKD. V was clipped by 5 bases and J by 8 bases; unmatched bases: 9. The DNA of the CDR3 is TGTGCCATCAGTCTGGGGGGGTTATGGGATGAGCAGTTCTTC. Protein product: CAISLGGLWDEQFF.

V usage is TRBV3-1 (or the pseudogene TRBV3-2) and J usage is TRBJ2-5; perhaps TRBD2 as D (6 bases). CDR1 is LGHDT, CDR2 YNNKEL, per germline (reference sequence). This CDR3 comprises 16 residues. V lost 1 base, J lost 2 bases, and 14 bases lay in between. The CDR3 DNA follows: TGTGCCAGCAGCCAAGCGGCTAGCGCGGGACAAGAGACCCAGTACTTC. Translating it yields CASSQAASAGQETQYF.

V usage is TRBV24-1 and J usage is TRBJ2-7, with D maybe TRBD2 (5 bases). Germline CDR1 is KGHDR and CDR2 is SFDVKD. Trimming cost V 0 bases and J 0 bases, with 17 bases left between them. This CDR3 contains 18 residues. For the CDR3, the DNA is TGTGCCACCAGTGATTTGCAAGAGGCAGTTGGGAGCTCCTACGAGCAGTACTTC. The encoded protein is CATSDLQEAVGSSYEQYF.

The gene calls are TRBV2 and TRBJ1-6, with TRBD1 as a possible D gene (6 bases). Germline V lookup: CDR1 SNHLY, CDR2 FYNNEI. The CDR3 has 15 amino acids. V lost 7 bases and J 2 bases, leaving 12 bases between the germline ends. This CDR3 reads CASTLQGTYNSPLHF. The CDR3 DNA follows: TGTGCCAGCACACTACAGGGAACCTATAATTCACCCCTCCACTTT.

The rearrangement uses TRBV24-1 and TRBJ2-7, with 10 bases aligning to TRBD2. Germline assignment: CDR1 KGHDR and CDR2 SFDVKD. CDR3 length equals 16 residues. The V and J ends lost 5 bases and 2 bases, in that order; junction bases with no gene match: 8. Written as DNA, the CDR3 is TGTGCCACCAGTGTGGGTAGCGGGAGGCAACCCTACGAGCAGTACTTC. Translating gives CATSVGSGRQPYEQYF.

The genes are TRBV9 and TRBJ2-7; 9 bases match TRBD2. Trimming took 6 bases from V and 5 from J; bases not matched to a gene: 9. CDR1 is SGDLS, CDR2 YYNGEE, per germline. The CDR3 runs to 14 residues. CDR3 in amino acids: CASNHPGLADEQYF. The DNA of the CDR3 is TGTGCCAGCAACCACCCGGGACTAGCAGACGAGCAGTACTTC.

This chain joins TRBV2 and TRBJ2-3; 8 bases fit TRBD2. The CDR3 sequence is 16 residues long. Germline V gene lookup returns CDR1 SNHLY and CDR2 FYNNEI. After removal of 6 bases from V and 0 bases from J, the junction contained 8 bases not matched to a gene. The CDR3 protein is CASSLLAGTSTDTQYF. In DNA, the CDR3 is TGTGCCAGCAGCCTTTTAGCGGGAACTAGCACAGATACGCAGTATTTT.

The chain is built from TRBV12-3 or TRBV12-4 and TRBJ1-1; a possible D gene is TRBD1 (5 bases). V gave up 8 bases and J gave up 8 bases, with 12 bases separating them. The CDR3 covers 11 residues. CDR3 sequence reads: CASSEGPEAFF. The CDR3 DNA reads TGTGCCAGCTCGGAGGGACCCGAAGCTTTCTTT.

The chain is built from TRBV6-1 and TRBJ2-1, with D possibly matching TRBD1 (7 bases). CDR3 length equals 14 residues. Germline-derived CDR1 and CDR2 are MNHNS and SASEGT. The V gene lost 0 bases and the J gene lost 8 bases, with 11 bases spanning the gap. The CDR3 is CASSEAGRGDEQFF. The CDR3 nucleotides are TGTGCCAGCAGTGAAGCGGGCAGGGGGGATGAGCAGTTCTTC.

The DNA of the CDR3 is TGTGCCAGCTCACCCTCACTTTCGAACACTGAAGCTTTCTTT. Translating gives CASSPSLSNTEAFF. V is TRBV18 and J is TRBJ1-1, with no clear D. The CDR3 spans 14 residues. CDR1 is KGHSH and CDR2 is LQKENI in the germline V gene. The V and J ends lost 3 bases and 1 base respectively, with 9 bases between them.

This chain joins TRBV4-3 and TRBJ2-1; perhaps TRBD1 as D (5 bases). Germline V gene data show CDR1 as LGHNA and CDR2 as YSLEER. V shed 3 bases and J shed 7 bases, with 19 bases lying between them. This CDR3 spans 16 amino acids. CDR3 loop: CASSQAYVPGANEQFF. The DNA for the CDR3 is TGCGCCAGCAGCCAGGCGTATGTCCCTGGGGCTAATGAGCAGTTCTTC.

The V gene is TRBV2, the J gene TRBJ1-4; D is uncertain. CDR3 size: 14 residues. Trimming took 8 bases from V and 7 from J, leaving 17 bases between them. Germline CDR1 is SNHLY and CDR2 is FYNNEI. DNA for the CDR3: TGTGCCAGCCACCACACGGCGGATACTGAAAAACTGTTTTTT. It specifies CASHHTADTEKLFF.

This rearrangement joins TRBV4-1 to TRBJ2-1; TRBD2 matches 7 bases. The CDR3 spans 17 residues. Looked up from germline, CDR1 is MGHRA and CDR2 is YSYEKL. With 1 base clipped from V and 0 bases from J, the junction kept 6 bases outside the gene matches. The CDR3: CASSQAPLASSYNEQFF. CDR3 DNA sequence: TGCGCCAGCAGCCAAGCCCCACTAGCGAGCTCCTACAATGAGCAGTTCTTC.

The rearrangement joins TRBV10-3 to TRBJ2-3; D not resolved. With 0 bases removed from V and 4 bases from J, the gap between germline ends came to 11 bases. Germline CDR1 ENHRY, CDR2 SYGVKD. The CDR3 is made up of 15 amino acids. The CDR3 DNA is TGTGCCATCAGTGAGTCCAGTCTAGACCCAGATACGCAGTATTTT. It is translated as CAISESSLDPDTQYF.

This clone appeared a few times. The genes are TRBV4-2 and TRBJ2-3, with 13 bases identical to TRBD2. The CDR3 loop spans 18 amino acids. CDR1 and CDR2 (germline): LGHNA, YNFKEQ. V was pared by 4 bases and J by 0 bases, with 7 bases of the junction left unmatched. DNA for the CDR3: TGTGCCAGCAGCCCCAGGACTAGCGGGGGAACTAGCACAGATACGCAGTATTTT. Translation gives CASSPRTSGGTSTDTQYF.

In this sample, this clone turned up a few times. This chain links TRBV13 with TRBJ2-5, with a possible D match to TRBD2 (5 bases). V lost 3 bases and J 1 base, leaving 9 bases between the germline ends. CDR1 PRHDT and CDR2 FYEKMQ come from the germline V gene (reference sequence). CDR3 length: 14 amino acids. Here the CDR3 DNA reads TGTGCCAGCAGCTTGCAGGCGGGCCAAGAGACCCAGTACTTC. This sequence encodes CASSLQAGQETQYF.